These 10 T cell receptor beta chains share one sample of origin, sequenced in a study of a mutant IDH1 vaccine in newly diagnosed glioma. What these receptors recognize is not known. As to time point: week 35, safety follow-up. Doses comprised 300 ug of mutant IDH1 20-mer peptide each, plus topical imiquimod. Clones were read by immunoSEQ multiplex PCR, and TCRdb kept only the in-frame ones, dropping some. The table shows 31,000 or so clones, with roughly 86% occurring only once. Source: PBMCs, taken from a glioma patient whose treatment included an IDH1 peptide vaccine. Receptors originate from a man aged 25 to 45 with glioma.

V gene TRBV6-5 combines with J gene TRBJ2-7; maybe TRBD2 (6 bases). The germline gives CDR1 MNHEY, CDR2 SVGAGI. V lost 6 bases to trimming and J lost 6 bases, with 15 bases between them. This CDR3 has 13 amino acids. CDR3 bases: TGTGCCAGCAGCCCGACTAGGAAAAGCGAGCAGTACTTC. It specifies CASSPTRKSEQYF.

This clone was detected a few times. V and J are TRBV7-9 and TRBJ1-1; D call uncertain. CDR1 is SEHNR, CDR2 FQNEAQ, per germline (reference sequence). CDR3 length equals 13 residues. V gave up 5 bases and J gave up 3 bases, with 10 bases separating them. The CDR3: CASSPQIDTEAFF. The DNA of the CDR3 is TGTGCCAGCAGCCCCCAGATTGACACTGAAGCTTTCTTT. Looking up the rest from reference TRBV7-9 and TRBJ1-1 gives the full variable domain: DTGVSQNPRHKITKRGQNVTFRCDPISEHNRLYWYRQTLGQGPEFLTYFQNEAQLEKSRLLSDRFSAERPKGSFSTLEIQRTEQGDSAMYLCASSPQIDTEAFFGQGTRLTVV.

This sequence joins TRBV5-1 and TRBJ2-2; D gene unclear. Trimming took off 3 bases at V and 0 bases at J, with 6 bases between the two ends. The germline gives CDR1 SGHRS, CDR2 YFSETQ. This CDR3 region has 14 residues. CDR3: CASSSPPNTGELFF. The CDR3 DNA reads as TGCGCCAGCAGCTCCCCCCCGAACACCGGGGAGCTGTTTTTT.

This chain links TRBV5-1 with TRBJ2-7, with D unclear. The length of the CDR3 is 15 residues. Germline CDR1 and CDR2: SGHRS and YFSETQ. The V end was cut by 3 bases, the J end by 2 bases, with 15 bases between. CDR3 in amino acids: CASSSSGLIAYEQYF. The CDR3 coding sequence is TGCGCCAGCAGCTCCTCGGGCCTCATCGCCTACGAGCAGTACTTC.

The gene calls are TRBV30 and TRBJ2-5; TRBD1 matches at 7 bases. With V trimmed by 0 bases and J by 5 bases, 0 bases remained unmatched. The CDR3 consists of 12 residues. In germline, CDR1 is GTSNPN, CDR2 SVGIG (reference sequence). The CDR3 reads CAWSVQGETQYF. CDR3 DNA sequence: TGTGCCTGGAGTGTACAGGGGGAGACCCAGTACTTC.

The CDR3 DNA reads as TGTGCCACCAGTATTAGCGAGAGGAACACCGGGGAGCTGTTTTTT. It is translated as CATSISERNTGELFF. The genes are TRBV15 and TRBJ2-2; a weak D match, TRBD2 (5 bases). Per the germline V gene, CDR1 is LNHNV and CDR2 is YYDKDF (reference sequence). Trimming took off 6 bases at V and 1 base at J, with 12 bases between the two ends. This CDR3 is 15 amino acids long.

The chain links TRBV4-1 to TRBJ2-7; 7 positions match TRBD1. The length of the CDR3 is 15 residues. With 6 bases clipped from V and 2 bases from J, the junction kept 10 bases outside the gene matches. In germline, CDR1 is MGHRA, CDR2 YSYEKL. The chain's CDR3 is CASRIDREEPYEQYF. Written as DNA, the CDR3 is TGCGCCAGCAGGATCGACAGGGAAGAGCCCTACGAGCAGTACTTC.

The chain links TRBV19 to TRBJ1-3; D not resolved. V shed 3 bases and J shed 4 bases, with 4 bases lying between them. The CDR3 is 12 residues long. Germline CDR1 LNHDA, CDR2 SQIVND (reference sequence). The CDR3 nucleotides read TGTGCCAGTAGTATTTGGGGAAACACCATATATTTT. Its translation is CASSIWGNTIYF.

The CDR3 coding sequence is TGTGCCACCAGCCCCAAGACTAGCGGGAGGGCCTGGATGGACCAAGAGACCCAGTACTTC. Its translation: CATSPKTSGRAWMDQETQYF. The rearrangement links TRBV15 to TRBJ2-5, with 14 positions matching TRBD2. The ends lost 5 bases at V and 0 bases at J; junction bases unmatched: 14. The CDR3 is 20 amino acids. Germline V lookup: CDR1 LNHNV, CDR2 YYDKDF (reference sequence).

V usage is TRBV5-1 and J usage is TRBJ2-2; no clear D gene. The CDR3 is made up of 16 amino acids. Trimming left V 2 bases short and J 0 bases short, with 11 bases between. Germline-derived CDR1 and CDR2 are SGHRS and YFSETQ. The DNA of the CDR3 is TGCGCCAGCAGCTTCCCCGGGCCTGCGAACACCGGGGAGCTGTTTTTT. Translating gives CASSFPGPANTGELFF.